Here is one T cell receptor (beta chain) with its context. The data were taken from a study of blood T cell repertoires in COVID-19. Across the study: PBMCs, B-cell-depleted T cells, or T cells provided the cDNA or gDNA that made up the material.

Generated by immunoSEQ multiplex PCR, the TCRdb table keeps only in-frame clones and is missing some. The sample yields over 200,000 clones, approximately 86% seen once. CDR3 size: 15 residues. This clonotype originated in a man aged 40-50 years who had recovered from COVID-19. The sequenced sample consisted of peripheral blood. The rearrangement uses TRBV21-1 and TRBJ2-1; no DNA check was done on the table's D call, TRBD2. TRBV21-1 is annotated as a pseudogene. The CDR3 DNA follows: TGTGCCAGCGCCCAGCGGGGGCCGACCTACAATAAGCAGTTCTTC. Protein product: CASAQRGPTYNKQFF.